This T cell receptor beta chain was captured by sequencing in a study of T cells after yellow fever vaccination. Whole-study results and caveats: In post-booster samples, most primary-vaccination clones reappeared (under 98% CD4, about 90% CD8). Peaking on day 5 versus 15, the secondary response was faster but weaker.

This clonotype was seen more than once but under ten times. What it binds is not known. There are 17 residues in the CDR3. V was pared by 5 bases and J by 6 bases, with 22 bases between. The germline V gene has CDR1 MNHNS and CDR2 SASEGT. By 5'RACE template switching, TCR cDNA was produced, with a universal primer site and UMIs added in the process. TCRdb re-analysed the 5' RACE reads in MiXCR, keeping a single row per CDR3 protein. The table records about 74,000 distinct CDR3 sequences, around 6.5% of them present only once. Specimen: CD8+ T cells sorted from PBMCs, collected less than 6 days after the first yellow fever vaccination. This chain joins TRBV6-1 and TRBJ2-2, with D possibly matching TRBD2 (5 bases). The sequence was collected from a man between 18 and 29 years old who received the YFV17D yellow fever vaccine. The CDR3 DNA reads as TGTGCCAGCAGTCCCCAGGCGGGTTTTGAGGACGCCGGGGAGCTGTTTTTT. Amino acid sequence: CASSPQAGFEDAGELFF.